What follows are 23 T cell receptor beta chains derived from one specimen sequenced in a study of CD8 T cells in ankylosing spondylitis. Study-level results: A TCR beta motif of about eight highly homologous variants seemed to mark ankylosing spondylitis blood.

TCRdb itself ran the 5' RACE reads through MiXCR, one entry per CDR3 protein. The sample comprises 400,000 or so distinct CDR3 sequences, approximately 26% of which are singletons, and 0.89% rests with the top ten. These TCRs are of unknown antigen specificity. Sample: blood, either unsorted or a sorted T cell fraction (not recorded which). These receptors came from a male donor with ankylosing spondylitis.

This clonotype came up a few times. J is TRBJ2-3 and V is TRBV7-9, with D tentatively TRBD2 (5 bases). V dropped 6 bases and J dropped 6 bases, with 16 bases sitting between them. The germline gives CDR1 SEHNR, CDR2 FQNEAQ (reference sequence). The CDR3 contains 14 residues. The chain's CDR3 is CASRRSGTRDTQYF. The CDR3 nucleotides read TGTGCCAGCAGGAGGAGCGGTACTAGGGATACGCAGTATTTT.

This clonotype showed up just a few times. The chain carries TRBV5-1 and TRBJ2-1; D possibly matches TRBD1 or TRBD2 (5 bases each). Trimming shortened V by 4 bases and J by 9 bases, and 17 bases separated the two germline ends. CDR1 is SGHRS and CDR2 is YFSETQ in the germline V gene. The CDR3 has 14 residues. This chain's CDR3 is CASSRDGVDVEQFF. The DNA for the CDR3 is TGCGCCAGCAGCAGGGACGGGGTAGACGTTGAGCAGTTCTTC.

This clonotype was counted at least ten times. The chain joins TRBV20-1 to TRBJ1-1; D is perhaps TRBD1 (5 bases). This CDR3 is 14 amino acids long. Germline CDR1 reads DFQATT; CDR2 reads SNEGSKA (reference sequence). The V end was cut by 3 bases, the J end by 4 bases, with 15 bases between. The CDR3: CSARDRGVGTEAFF. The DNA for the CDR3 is TGCAGTGCTAGGGATAGGGGAGTGGGCACTGAAGCTTTCTTT.

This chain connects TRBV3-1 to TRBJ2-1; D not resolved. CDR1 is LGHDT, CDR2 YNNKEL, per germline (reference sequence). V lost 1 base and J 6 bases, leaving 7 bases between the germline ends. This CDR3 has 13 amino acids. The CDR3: CASSQAYVNEQFF. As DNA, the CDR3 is TGTGCCAGCAGCCAAGCGTACGTCAATGAGCAGTTCTTC.

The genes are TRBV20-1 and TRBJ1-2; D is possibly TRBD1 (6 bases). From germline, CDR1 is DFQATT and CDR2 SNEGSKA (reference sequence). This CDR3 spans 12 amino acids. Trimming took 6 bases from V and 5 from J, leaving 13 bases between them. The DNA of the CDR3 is TGCAGTGCCGAGACAGGAGAGTATGGCTACACCTTC. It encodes CSAETGEYGYTF.

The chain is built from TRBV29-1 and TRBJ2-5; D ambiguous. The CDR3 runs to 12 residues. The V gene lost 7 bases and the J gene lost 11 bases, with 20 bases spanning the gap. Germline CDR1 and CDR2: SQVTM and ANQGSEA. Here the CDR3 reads CSAAMPDSLQYF. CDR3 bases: TGCAGCGCTGCAATGCCTGACTCCCTGCAGTACTTC.

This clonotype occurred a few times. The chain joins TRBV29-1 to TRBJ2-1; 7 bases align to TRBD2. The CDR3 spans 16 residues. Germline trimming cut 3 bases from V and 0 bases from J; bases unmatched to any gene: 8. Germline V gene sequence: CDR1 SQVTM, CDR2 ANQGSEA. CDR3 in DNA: TGCAGCGTTGATCGTAGCGGGTTTACCTCCTACAATGAGCAGTTCTTC. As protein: CSVDRSGFTSYNEQFF.

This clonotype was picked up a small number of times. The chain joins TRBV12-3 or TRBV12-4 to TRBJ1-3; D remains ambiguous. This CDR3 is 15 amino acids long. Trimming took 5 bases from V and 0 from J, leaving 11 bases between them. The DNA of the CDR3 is TGTGCCAGCAGTGGGCCTTTAGCCTCTGGAAACACCATATATTTT. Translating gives CASSGPLASGNTIYF.

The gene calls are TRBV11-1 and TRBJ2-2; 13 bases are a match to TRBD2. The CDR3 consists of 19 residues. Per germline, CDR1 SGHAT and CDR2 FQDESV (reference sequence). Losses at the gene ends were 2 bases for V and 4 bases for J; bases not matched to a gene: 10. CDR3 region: CASSLPATSGRTLTGELFF. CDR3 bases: TGTGCCAGCAGCTTACCGGCGACTAGCGGGAGGACTCTCACCGGGGAGCTGTTTTTT.

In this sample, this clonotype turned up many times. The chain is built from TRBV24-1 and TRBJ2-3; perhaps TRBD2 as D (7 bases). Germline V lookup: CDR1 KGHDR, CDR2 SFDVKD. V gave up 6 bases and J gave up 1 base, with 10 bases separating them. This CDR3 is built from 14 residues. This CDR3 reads CATSRGARTDTQYF. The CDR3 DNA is TGTGCCACCAGTCGGGGGGCTCGCACAGATACGCAGTATTTT.

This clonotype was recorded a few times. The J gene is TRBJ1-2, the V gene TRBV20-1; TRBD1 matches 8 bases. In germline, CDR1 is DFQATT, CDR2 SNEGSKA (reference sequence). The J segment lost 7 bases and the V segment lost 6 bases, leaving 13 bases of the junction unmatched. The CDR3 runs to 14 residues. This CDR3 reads CSAPQGERGVGYTF. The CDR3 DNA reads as TGCAGTGCGCCACAGGGGGAAAGGGGGGTTGGCTACACCTTC.

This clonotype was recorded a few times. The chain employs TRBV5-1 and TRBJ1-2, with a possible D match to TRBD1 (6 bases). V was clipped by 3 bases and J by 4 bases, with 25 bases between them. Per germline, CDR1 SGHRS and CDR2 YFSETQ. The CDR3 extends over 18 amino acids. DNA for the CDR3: TGCGCCAGCAGCTACCCCAGGGGTAATCGCCAGCTAGGCTATGGCTACACCTTC. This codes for CASSYPRGNRQLGYGYTF.

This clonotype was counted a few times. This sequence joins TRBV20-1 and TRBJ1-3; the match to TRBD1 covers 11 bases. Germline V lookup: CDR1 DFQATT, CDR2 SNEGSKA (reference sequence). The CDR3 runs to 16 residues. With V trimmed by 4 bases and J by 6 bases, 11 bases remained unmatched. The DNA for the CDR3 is TGCAGTGCTATTATACCGGGACAGGGGGTGGAAAACACCATATATTTT. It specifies CSAIIPGQGVENTIYF.

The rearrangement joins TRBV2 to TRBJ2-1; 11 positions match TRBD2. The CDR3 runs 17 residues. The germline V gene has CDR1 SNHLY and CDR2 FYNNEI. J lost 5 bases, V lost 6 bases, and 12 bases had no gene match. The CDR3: CASSSVAGGDRNNEQFF. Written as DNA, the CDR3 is TGTGCCAGCAGCTCAGTAGCGGGAGGGGATCGGAACAATGAGCAGTTCTTC.

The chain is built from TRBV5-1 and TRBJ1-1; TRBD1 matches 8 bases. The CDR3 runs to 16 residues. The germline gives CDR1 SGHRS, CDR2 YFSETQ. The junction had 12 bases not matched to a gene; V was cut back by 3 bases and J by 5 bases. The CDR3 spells CASSYRQGAVGTEAFF. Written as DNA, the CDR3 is TGCGCCAGCAGCTACAGGCAGGGGGCCGTGGGGACTGAAGCTTTCTTT.

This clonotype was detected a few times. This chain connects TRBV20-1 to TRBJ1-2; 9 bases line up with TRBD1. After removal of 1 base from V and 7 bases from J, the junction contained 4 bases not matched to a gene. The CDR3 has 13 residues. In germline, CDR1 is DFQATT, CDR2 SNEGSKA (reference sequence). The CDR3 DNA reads TGCAGTGCTAGAGCCCGGACAGGGGTTGGCTACACCTTC. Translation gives CSARARTGVGYTF.

For the CDR3, the DNA is TGCAGCGTTGCGTCTGGGGATGAAAAACTGTTTTTT. It codes for CSVASGDEKLFF. This chain links TRBV29-1 with TRBJ1-4; D unresolved. CDR1 is SQVTM and CDR2 is ANQGSEA in the germline V gene. The ends were cut back, 4 bases at V and 6 bases at J, with 9 bases in the middle. This CDR3 is built from 12 residues.

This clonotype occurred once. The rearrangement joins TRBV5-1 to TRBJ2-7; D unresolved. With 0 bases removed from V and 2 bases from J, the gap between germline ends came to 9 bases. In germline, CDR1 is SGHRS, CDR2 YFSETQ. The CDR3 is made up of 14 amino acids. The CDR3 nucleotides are TGCGCCAGCAGCTTGGAACCGGGCCCCTACGAGCAGTACGTC. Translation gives CASSLEPGPYEQYV.

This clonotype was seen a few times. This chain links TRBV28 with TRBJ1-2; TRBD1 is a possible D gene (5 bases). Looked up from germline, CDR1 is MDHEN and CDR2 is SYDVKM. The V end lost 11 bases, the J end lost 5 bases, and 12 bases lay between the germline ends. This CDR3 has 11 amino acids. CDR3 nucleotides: TGTGCCGGGGCGGGGCGATATGGCTACACCTTC. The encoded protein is CAGAGRYGYTF.

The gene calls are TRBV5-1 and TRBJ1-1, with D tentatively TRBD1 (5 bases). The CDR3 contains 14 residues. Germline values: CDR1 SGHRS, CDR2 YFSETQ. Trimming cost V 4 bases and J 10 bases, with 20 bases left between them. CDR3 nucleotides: TGCGCCAGCAGCCCGCCCGGGACCTCCTTAGGAGCTTTCTTT. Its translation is CASSPPGTSLGAFF.

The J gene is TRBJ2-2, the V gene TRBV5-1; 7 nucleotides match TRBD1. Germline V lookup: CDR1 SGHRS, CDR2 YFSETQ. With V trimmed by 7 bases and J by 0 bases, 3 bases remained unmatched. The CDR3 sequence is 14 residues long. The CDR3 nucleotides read TGCGCCAGCGGGACAGTCCCGAACACCGGGGAGCTGTTTTTT. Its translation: CASGTVPNTGELFF.

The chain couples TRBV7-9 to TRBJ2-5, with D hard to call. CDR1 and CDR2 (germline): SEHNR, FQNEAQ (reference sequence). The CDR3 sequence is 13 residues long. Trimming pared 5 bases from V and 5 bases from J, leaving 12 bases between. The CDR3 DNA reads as TGTGCCAGCAGCCTCGACACCGCCGAGACCCAGTACTTC. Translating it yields CASSLDTAETQYF.

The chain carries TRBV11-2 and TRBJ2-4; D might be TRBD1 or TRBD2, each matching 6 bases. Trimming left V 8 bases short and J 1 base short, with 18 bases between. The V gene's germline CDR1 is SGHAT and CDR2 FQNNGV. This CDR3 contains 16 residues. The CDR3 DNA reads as TGTGCCAGCCGGAAGGGGGGAGAGATGGCCAAAAACATTCAGTACTTC. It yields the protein CASRKGGEMAKNIQYF. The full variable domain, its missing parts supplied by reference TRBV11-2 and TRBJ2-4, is EAGVAQSPRYKIIEKRQSVAFWCNPISGHATLYWYQQILGQGPKLLIQFQNNGVVDDSQLPKDRFSAERLKGVDSTLKIQPAKLEDSAVYLCASRKGGEMAKNIQYFGAGTRLSVL.